This TCR beta chain was retrieved from a study of brain T cells in children with intractable seizures. Repertoires were generated with immunoSEQ multiplex PCR, while TCRdb's copy carries only in-frame clones and drops some. Of hundreds of thousands of clones listed, over 90% are singletons. CDR1 is MDHEN and CDR2 is SYDVKM in the germline V gene. The CDR3 consists of 12 residues. V was shortened by 6 bases and J by 5 bases, with 7 bases between the two germline ends. The sample's time point: blood from clinic visit 5 months post-surgery; TSC patient then seizure free. Surgery cases with the highest brain T cell transcript signatures were chosen for sequencing. Before surgery, patients took at least one anti-epileptic drug. General study results and limits: Pre-surgery blood may have been undersampled, hiding some clones. HCMV serostatus was not known, and viral specificity came from CDR3 similarity only.

A note on this clone: The antigen is unknown.

The sample consisted of peripheral blood, taken approximately 5 months after surgery. The chain couples TRBV28 to TRBJ2-2, with D unclear. This receptor was obtained from a boy younger than two with tuberous sclerosis and intractable seizures. This CDR3 is CASSSDTGELFF. The CDR3 coding sequence is TGTGCCAGCAGCTCTGATACCGGGGAGCTGTTTTTT.